A selection of T cell receptor beta chains follows, all from one sample in a study of blood T cell repertoires in COVID-19. Assay: immunoSEQ multiplex PCR; the TCRdb copy retains only in-frame clones and omits some. The sample consists of around 170,000 clones, around four fifths of them appearing once. The sequenced sample consisted of PBMCs or T cells enriched from blood (not recorded which). The receptors stem from a woman aged 50 to 65 who had recovered from COVID-19. Each CDR3 is given with its conserved first and last residue. The order of the fields is V gene, D gene, clone size, J gene, CDR3 DNA, CDR3 protein. D genes are given only for firm matches. The size field is filled for only some rows; it gives once, few, many or a size class.

TRBV5-4	TRBD2	-	TRBJ2-1	TGTGCCAGCAGCCATCCGACTAGCGGCGATGAGCAGTTCTTC	CASSHPTSGDEQFF
TRBV7-6	TRBD1	-	TRBJ1-1	TGTGCCAGCAGCTTAGGGCCCCAGGGGGATGGCACTGAAGCTTTCTTT	CASSLGPQGDGTEAFF
TRBV18	-	-	TRBJ1-6	TGTGCCAGCTCTCCCCAGGGCAGTTATAATTCACCCCTCCACTTT	CASSPQGSYNSPLHF
TRBV6-5	-	-	TRBJ2-7	TGTGCCAGCAGTTACCCCAACTCCTACGAGCAGTACTTC	CASSYPNSYEQYF
TRBV27	-	-	TRBJ1-6	TGTGCCAGCAGTTTCAGAGGGTTGAAGTCACCCCTCCACTTT	CASSFRGLKSPLHF
TRBV7-2	-	-	TRBJ2-2	TGTGCCAGCAGCTTCGGGGGTGCCACCGGGGAGCTGTTTTTT	CASSFGGATGELFF
TRBV3-1/TRBV3-2	-	-	TRBJ1-1	TGTGCCAGCAGCCAAGCTCGGACTGAAGCTTTCTTT	CASSQARTEAFF
TRBV6-5	TRBD1	-	TRBJ2-1	TGTGCCAGCAGTTACGAGGGACAGGGGTGGAATGAGCAGTTCTTC	CASSYEGQGWNEQFF
TRBV10-3	-	-	TRBJ1-2	TGTGCCATCAGTGAAGCCGGGACAAAGGGTCCTATTGGCTACACCTTC	CAISEAGTKGPIGYTF
TRBV13	-	-	TRBJ2-6	TGTGCCAGCAGCTTACAGGTAACCGGGGCCAACGTCCTGACTTTC	CASSLQVTGANVLTF
TRBV9	-	-	TRBJ2-1	TGTGCCAGCAGACCAGGGGAGTCTGCCGCTAAAAACAATGAGCAGTTCTTC	CASRPGESAAKNNEQFF
TRBV7-2	-	-	TRBJ2-7	TGTGCCAGCAGCCCTGGGCGGGCTCTCGAGCAGTACTTC	CASSPGRALEQYF
TRBV10-3	TRBD1	-	TRBJ1-2	TGTGCCATATCCGGTGGACAGGCCACCTTAGGAGGCTACACCTTC	CAISGGQATLGGYTF
TRBV27	-	-	TRBJ1-2	TGTGCCAGCAGTTTGGTATCAAGAGGGGGCTACACCTTC	CASSLVSRGGYTF
TRBV9	-	-	TRBJ1-2	TGTGCCAGCAGCGTGAACAGGGACTACACCTTC	CASSVNRDYTF
TRBV25-1	TRBD1	-	TRBJ1-4	TGTGCCAGCAGTGCTCAGACAGGGAGAAGTGAAAAACTGTTTTTT	CASSAQTGRSEKLFF
TRBV28	-	-	TRBJ1-1	TGTGCCAGCCCAGTTACCGGACAGCCGTCTATGAACACTGAAGCTTTCTTT	CASPVTGQPSMNTEAFF
TRBV11-2	-	-	TRBJ2-7	TGTGCCAGCAGCCCAGGGGGGAGCTCCTACGAGCAGTACTTC	CASSPGGSSYEQYF
TRBV2	TRBD1	-	TRBJ2-7	TGTGCCAGCAGGCGAGACAGGGGGGACAGGGGAACCTACGAGCAGTACTTC	CASRRDRGDRGTYEQYF
TRBV4-3	-	-	TRBJ1-2	TGCGCCAGCAGCCCTGATTCAGGGATACTTGACTATGGCTACACCTTC	CASSPDSGILDYGYTF
TRBV4-3	-	once	TRBJ2-3	TGCGCCAGCAGCCAAGATTCGGGGTCTACGCAGTATTTT	CASSQDSGSTQYF
TRBV29-1	-	few	TRBJ1-3	TGCAGCGTTGACGACAGGACCTCTGGAAACACCATATATTTT	CSVDDRTSGNTIYF
TRBV7-3	TRBD1	once	TRBJ1-1	TGTGCCAGCAGACTCGACAGGGCTGAAGCTTTCTTT	CASRLDRAEAFF
TRBV18	TRBD1	-	TRBJ2-7	TGTGCCAGCTCACCCGGGACAGTCTACGAGCAGTACTTC	CASSPGTVYEQYF
TRBV9	-	-	TRBJ2-1	TGTGCCAGCAGCGCGAGGGCAGCGCGGGAGCAGTTCTTC	CASSARAAREQFF
TRBV7-3	TRBD2	-	TRBJ2-3	TGTGCCAGCAGCTCGGGACTAGCGGGCACAGATACGCAGTATTTT	CASSSGLAGTDTQYF
TRBV11-3	-	-	TRBJ1-2	TGTGCCAGCAGCTTAGGCCAGGGGTATTCCTATGGCTACACCTTC	CASSLGQGYSYGYTF
TRBV7-2	TRBD2	-	TRBJ2-7	TGTGCCAGCAGCCCCCACGGACTAGCGGGGGGGCCCTACGAGCAGTACTTC	CASSPHGLAGGPYEQYF
TRBV7-2	TRBD2	once	TRBJ2-1	TGTGCGAGCCAACGGGGCGGGGGGGATTACAATGAGCAGTTCTTC	CASQRGGGDYNEQFF
TRBV5-1	-	-	TRBJ1-1	TGCGCCAGCAGCTTGGAGGGTAGAGGGGGTAGGGAAGCTTTCTTT	CASSLEGRGGREAFF
TRBV9	TRBD1	-	TRBJ1-1	TGTGCCAGCAGCCCACAGACAGGGTGGGTCGAAGCTTTCTTT	CASSPQTGWVEAFF
TRBV24-1	-	-	TRBJ2-2	TGTGCCACCAGAGTCGGGAACACCGGGGAGCTGTTTTTT	CATRVGNTGELFF
TRBV18	TRBD1	-	TRBJ1-4	TGTGCCAGCTCACTAACCCAGCCCGGGACAGCTAATGAAAAACTGTTTTTT	CASSLTQPGTANEKLFF
TRBV21-1	-	-	TRBJ1-6	TGTGCCAGCAGCAAGGACAGTAGAGGGTCCTATAATTCACCCCTCCACTTT	CASSKDSRGSYNSPLHF
TRBV14	-	-	TRBJ1-1	TGTGCCAGCAGCCACTCCGGGTTCGCGGCTGAAGCTTTCTTT	CASSHSGFAAEAFF
TRBV13	TRBD2	once	TRBJ2-3	TGTGCCAGCAGCCCCGGGAGGGGTGATACGCAGTATTTT	CASSPGRGDTQYF
TRBV11-2	-	-	TRBJ2-7	TGTGCCAGCAGCTTAAAACTAGCTGGCGAGCAGTACTTC	CASSLKLAGEQYF
TRBV6-5	TRBD1	-	TRBJ2-7	TGTGCCAGCAGTTACTCGGGACAGGGGGCAGACGAGCAGTACTTC	CASSYSGQGADEQYF
TRBV3-1/TRBV3-2	-	-	TRBJ2-1	TGTGCCAGCAGCCAAGATAGCGGCGGATCCTACAATGAGCAGTTCTTC	CASSQDSGGSYNEQFF
TRBV4-3	TRBD1	-	TRBJ1-5	TGCGCCAGCAGCCAAGATCCTCGGACAGGGGGCCTCAATCAGCCCCAGCATTTT	CASSQDPRTGGLNQPQHF
TRBV5-6	-	-	TRBJ1-4	TGTGCCAGCAGCATCAGCGGCCCTCCTGATAAACTGTTTTTT	CASSISGPPDKLFF
TRBV13	TRBD1	-	TRBJ1-6	TGTGCCAGCAGCTCCCGGGACAGGGGCTTCCCCCTCCACTTT	CASSSRDRGFPLHF
TRBV5-4	-	-	TRBJ1-1	TGTGCCAGCAGCGCGGACAGAAAGTGGGCTTTCTTT	CASSADRKWAFF
TRBV14	-	-	TRBJ2-4	TGTGCCAGCAGCCAAGATCGAGGGACACTAGCCAAAAACATTCAGTACTTC	CASSQDRGTLAKNIQYF
TRBV4-3	-	-	TRBJ1-4	TGCGCCAGCAGCCAAGAGGGGGGGAATAATGAAAAACTGTTTTTT	CASSQEGGNNEKLFF
TRBV6-2/TRBV6-3	TRBD1	-	TRBJ2-7	TGTGCCAGCAGTTACAGGCCGGGACAGGGGGTCTACGAGCAGTACTTC	CASSYRPGQGVYEQYF